This T cell receptor (beta chain) comes out of a study of blood T cell repertoires in COVID-19. Whole-study context: Acute-phase and convalescent COVID-19 samples originated in the United States, Italy and Spain. Sources were T cells, B-cell-depleted T cells, or PBMCs; the material itself was cDNA or gDNA.

Authors' methods: Estimated nucleated cell counts came from reference gene primer amplification. Produced via immunoSEQ multiplex PCR; TCRdb's table is partial and in-frame only. V, J and clone size derive from that table, while D and trimming were established from the DNA sequence. Seen here are about 83,000 clones, 80% to 90% observed once, and the top ten hold 15%. This CDR3 is 18 amino acids long. The germline V gene has CDR1 MGHDK and CDR2 SYGVNS. J lost 4 bases, V lost 2 bases, and 13 bases had no gene match. This clonotype was obtained from a woman older than 75 with acute or convalescent COVID-19. Sample: peripheral blood. The chain couples TRBV25-1 to TRBJ1-2, with 10 positions matching TRBD1. The CDR3 protein is CASSEDGQGGNRPYGYTF. In nucleotides, the CDR3 is TGTGCCAGCAGTGAAGACGGACAGGGGGGAAACCGACCCTATGGCTACACCTTC.